The 7 T cell receptor beta chains reported below all come from one sample, sequenced in a study of shared clonotypes between healthy human individuals. Positive CCR7 selection of CD45RO-negative cells yielded the naive CD8 cells, and terminally differentiated effector memory CD45RA+ cells were excluded. Clones were read by immunoSEQ multiplex PCR, and TCRdb kept only the in-frame ones, dropping some. Here the sample spans 2 million to 2.5 million clones, 93% being singletons. Sequenced material: naive CD8+ T cells from PBMCs. The receptors come from a man between 18 and 29 years old in good health. Some clones in this sample may be carry-over from other donors' samples.

The V and J genes are TRBV14 and TRBJ2-2, with 7 bases lining up with TRBD2. V shed 1 base, J shed 4 bases, and the junction held 6 bases outside the gene matches. This CDR3 has 16 amino acids. The germline gives CDR1 SGHDN, CDR2 FVKESK. The DNA of the CDR3 is TGTGCCAGCAGCCAAGGAAGAGGGAGGGCCACCGGGGAGCTGTTTTTT. Translation: CASSQGRGRATGELFF.

The chain uses TRBV27 and TRBJ2-7; 11 positions agree with TRBD1. This CDR3 has 18 residues. Germline V CDR1 and CDR2: MNHEY, SMNVEV (reference sequence). V lost 3 bases to trimming and J lost 7 bases; unmatched junction nucleotides: 17. The CDR3 loop is CASSFRTGGSGGPWEQYF. The CDR3 coding sequence is TGTGCCAGCAGTTTTCGGACAGGGGGCTCTGGCGGGCCCTGGGAGCAGTACTTC.

CDR3 sequence: CASSVNLGTSGRFPPYNEQFF. CDR3 DNA: TGTGCCAGCAGCGTAAACCTCGGGACTAGCGGGAGATTCCCCCCCTACAATGAGCAGTTCTTC. V gene TRBV13 combines with J gene TRBJ2-1; 14 positions agree with TRBD2. The germline V gene encodes CDR1 PRHDT and CDR2 FYEKMQ (reference sequence). Trimming at V came to 5 bases and at J to 2 bases, leaving 17 bases not matched to a gene. CDR3 length: 21 amino acids.

The rearrangement links TRBV18 to TRBJ1-1; D gene uncertain. V was clipped by 8 bases and J by 1 base, with 26 bases between them. The CDR3 is 18 residues long. Germline-derived CDR1 and CDR2 are KGHSH and LQKENI. CDR3 in amino acids: CASRSQYTPGRGNTEAFF. DNA of the CDR3: TGTGCCAGCCGCAGCCAATACACCCCTGGGCGCGGGAACACTGAAGCTTTCTTT.

The J gene is TRBJ2-1, the V gene TRBV30, with a weak D call TRBD2 (6 bases). Germline CDR1 GTSNPN, CDR2 SVGIG (reference sequence). The CDR3 consists of 15 residues. Trimming cost V 0 bases and J 8 bases, with 17 bases left between them. CDR3 amino acids: CAWSVPRRGGDEQFF. The DNA of the CDR3 is TGTGCCTGGAGTGTCCCGCGTAGGGGCGGGGATGAGCAGTTCTTC.

The rearrangement joins TRBV19 to TRBJ2-6, with D maybe TRBD1 (6 bases). Trimming left V 5 bases short and J 0 bases short, with 14 bases between. The CDR3 has 17 residues. Germline V CDR1 and CDR2: LNHDA, SQIVND (reference sequence). The CDR3 protein is CASSLRQVNSGANVLTF. In nucleotides, the CDR3 is TGTGCCAGTAGTCTTAGACAGGTCAACTCTGGGGCCAACGTCCTGACTTTC.

The chain links TRBV7-8 to TRBJ1-3; no clear D. This CDR3 spans 16 amino acids. V dropped 5 bases and J dropped 0 bases, with 14 bases sitting between them. The germline V gene has CDR1 SGHVS and CDR2 FQNEAQ. Here the CDR3 DNA reads TGTGCCAGCAGCGCCCGACCGGAAGGCTCTGGAAACACCATATATTTT. This translates into CASSARPEGSGNTIYF.